This T cell receptor (beta chain) derives from a study of T cells in Graves' hyperthyroidism and ophthalmopathy. Amplified regions were TCR beta CDR3 sequences from RNA transcripts. In the first-round RT-PCR of the TCR CDR3, the HTBI primer set was used. TCRdb used MiXCR to reprocess the multiplex PCR reads, holding one entry per CDR3 protein. Here the sample spans around 360,000 distinct CDR3 sequences, roughly 15% being singletons. V dropped 6 bases and J dropped 4 bases, with 18 bases sitting between them. This CDR3 comprises 15 residues. The germline gives CDR1 MNHEY, CDR2 SMNVEV (reference sequence). Clinical Activity Scores of at least 3, NOSPECS grades of at least 4 and durations under 3 months characterized ophthalmopathy patients. PBMCs stemmed from approximately 9.1 ml fresh peripheral blood. This clonotype was counted many times. The antigen is not known. Overall study findings and caveats: Most thyroid-expanded clonotypes above 0.001 were also found in blood.

The genes are TRBV27 and TRBJ2-5; D perhaps matches TRBD1 (6 bases). The sample taken for sequencing was blood. The clonotype was recovered from a woman aged 60 to 75 with Graves' ophthalmopathy. The CDR3 reads CASRPGGHRSETQYF. The CDR3 nucleotides are TGTGCCAGCAGACCTGGGGGACATCGGTCAGAGACCCAGTACTTC.